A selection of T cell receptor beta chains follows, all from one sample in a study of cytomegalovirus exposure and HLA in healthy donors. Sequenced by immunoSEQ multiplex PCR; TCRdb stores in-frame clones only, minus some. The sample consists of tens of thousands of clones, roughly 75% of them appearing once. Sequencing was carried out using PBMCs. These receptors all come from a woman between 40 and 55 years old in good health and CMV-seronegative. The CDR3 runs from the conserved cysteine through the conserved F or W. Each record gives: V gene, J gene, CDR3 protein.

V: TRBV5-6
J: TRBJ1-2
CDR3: CASSLGGGYGYTF

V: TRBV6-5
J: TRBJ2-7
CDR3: CASSYRPRGPAYEQYF

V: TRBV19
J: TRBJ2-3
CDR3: CASSKQGPTDTQYF

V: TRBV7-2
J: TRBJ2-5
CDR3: CASSPLGGISETQYF

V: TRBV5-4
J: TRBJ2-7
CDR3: CASSWMGSDEQYF

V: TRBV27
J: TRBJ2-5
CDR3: CASSSGTGGQETQYF

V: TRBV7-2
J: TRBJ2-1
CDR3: CASSLTRDRGSNEQFF

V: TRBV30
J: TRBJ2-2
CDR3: CAWPPRGEPGELFF

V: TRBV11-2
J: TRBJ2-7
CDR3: CASSLALRGRPYEQYF

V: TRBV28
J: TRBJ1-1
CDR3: CASSLGTGVEMNTEAFF

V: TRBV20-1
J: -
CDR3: CSATSYEQYF

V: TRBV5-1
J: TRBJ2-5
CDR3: CASSYLGLKQETQYF

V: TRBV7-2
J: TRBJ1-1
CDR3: CASSFMTGGLNTEAFF

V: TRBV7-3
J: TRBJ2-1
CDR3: CASSPPHRQGSYNEQFF

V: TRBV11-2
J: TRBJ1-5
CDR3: CASSSDSSNQPQHF

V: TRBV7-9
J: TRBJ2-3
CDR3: CASSLGGVGTDTQYF

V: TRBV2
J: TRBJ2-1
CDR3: CASSAREAYNEQFF

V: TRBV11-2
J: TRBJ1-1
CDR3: CASSPVERTEAFF

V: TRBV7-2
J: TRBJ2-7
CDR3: CASSPRTSGIMTNYEQYF

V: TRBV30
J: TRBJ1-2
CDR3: CAWKPKGIYGYTF

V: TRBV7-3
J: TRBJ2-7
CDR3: CASSLGPAGIGEQYF

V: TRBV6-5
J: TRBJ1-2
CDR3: CASTPSGAHGYTF

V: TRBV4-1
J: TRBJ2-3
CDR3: CASSQGLSADTQYF

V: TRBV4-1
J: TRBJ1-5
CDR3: CASSQESRPSRPQHF

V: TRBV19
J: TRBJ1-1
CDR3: CASSKSPQGGRAFF

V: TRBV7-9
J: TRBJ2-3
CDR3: CASSERGAGDTQYF

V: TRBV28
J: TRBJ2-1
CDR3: CASSSDRPDEQFF

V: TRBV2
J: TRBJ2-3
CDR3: CASSGLARDTQYF

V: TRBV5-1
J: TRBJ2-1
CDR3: CASSLATVYNEQFF

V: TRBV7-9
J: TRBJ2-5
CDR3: CASSPRTVASLKETQYF

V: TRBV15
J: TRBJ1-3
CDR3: CATSRPGGSGNTIYF

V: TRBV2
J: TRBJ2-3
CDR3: CASSSLASTDTQYF

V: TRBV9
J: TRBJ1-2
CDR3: CASSVTGYGYTF

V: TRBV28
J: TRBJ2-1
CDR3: CASSLFPSSYNEQFF

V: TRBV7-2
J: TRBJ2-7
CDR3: CASSRTDSYEQYF

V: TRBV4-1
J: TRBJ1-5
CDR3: CASSQGTGGSSNQPQHF

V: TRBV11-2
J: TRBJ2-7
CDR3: CASSLVRWGPTYEQYF

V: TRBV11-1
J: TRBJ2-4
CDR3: CASSLVAGTSGRGNIQYF

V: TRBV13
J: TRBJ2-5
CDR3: CASSLEEAGDQETQYF

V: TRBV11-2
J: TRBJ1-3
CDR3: CACAGDTIYF

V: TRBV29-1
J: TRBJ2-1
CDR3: CSVEGTYDSYNEQFF

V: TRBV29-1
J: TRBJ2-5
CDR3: CSVSLFGVQETQYF

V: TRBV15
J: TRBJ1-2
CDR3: CATSLEVGDGYTF

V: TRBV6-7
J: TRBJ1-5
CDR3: CASSLYFFSRGGGNQPQHF

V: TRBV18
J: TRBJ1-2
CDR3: CASSPTQGLDGYTF

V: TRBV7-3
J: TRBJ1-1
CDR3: CASSSDRGTEAFF

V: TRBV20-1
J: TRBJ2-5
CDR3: CSARQAGTQYF

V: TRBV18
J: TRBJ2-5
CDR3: CASSPFGLAGVGETQYF